The 2 T cell receptor beta chains in this list originate from one sample, sequenced in a study of T-cell reconstitution after alpha-beta-depleted transplantation in children. This sample's TCRbeta library carried unique molecular identifier barcodes. TCRdb reprocessed the PCR reads with MiXCR, giving one entry per CDR3 protein. The data show around 410,000 distinct CDR3 sequences, roughly a tenth seen once. The specimen was PBMCs from the stem cell graft donor, collected from the stem cell graft. These receptors originate from a human donor who donated a stem cell graft to a child with acute myeloid leukemia.

This clonotype was counted between two and nine times. The chain links TRBV27 to TRBJ2-2, with D uncertain. Between the trimmed V and J ends, which lost 8 bases and 2 bases, there was a span of 9 bases. The CDR3 has 13 amino acids. Per the germline V gene, CDR1 is MNHEY and CDR2 is SMNVEV (reference sequence). CDR3 sequence reads: CASGRINTGELFF. Here the CDR3 DNA reads TGTGCCAGCGGCAGGATTAACACCGGGGAGCTGTTTTTT.

This clonotype was counted between two and nine times. V is TRBV5-1 and J is TRBJ2-3; the match to TRBD2 covers 10 bases. The trim removed 5 bases at V and 6 bases at J, leaving 6 bases unmatched. This CDR3 is built from 14 residues. CDR1 is SGHRS and CDR2 is YFSETQ in the germline V gene. CDR3: CASRSGRGEDTQYF. The CDR3 nucleotides read TGCGCCAGCAGGAGCGGGAGGGGAGAGGATACGCAGTATTTT.